A selection of T cell receptor beta chains follows, all from one sample in a study of blood T cells in healthy people across ages. Using its own MiXCR run on the 5' RACE reads, TCRdb lists one record per CDR3 protein. The table lists about 720,000 distinct CDR3 sequences, 22% of them singletons. Sequenced: blood. These receptors all come from a man between 65 and 79 years old in good health. CDR3s include the opening cysteine and the closing phenylalanine or tryptophan. Only some rows state a clone size, as once, few, many or a class for expanded clones.

V gene	clone size	J gene	CDR3 protein
TRBV5-1	.	TRBJ1-4	CASSSGTAGEKLFF
TRBV5-1	.	TRBJ2-1	CASSPFYDGYNEQFF
TRBV20-1	many	TRBJ2-4	CSASVRVMSKNIQYF
TRBV5-1	.	TRBJ2-5	CASSLESPYQETQYF
TRBV20-1	.	TRBJ2-3	CSARDSRPSTDTQYF
TRBV5-1	few	TRBJ2-1	CASMVSGVSYNEQFF
TRBV27	few	TRBJ1-4	CASSLSIMGLAGHATNEKLFF
TRBV7-2	.	TRBJ1-4	CASSRGSGDEKLFF
TRBV12-3/TRBV12-4	.	TRBJ2-5	CASSSSGGSQGTQYF
TRBV20-1	few	TRBJ2-3	CSARGLAGGLSTDTQYF
TRBV12-3/TRBV12-4	.	TRBJ1-1	CAGSLVITVTEAFF
TRBV5-1	few	TRBJ2-3	CASSLWTSRTDTQYF
TRBV2	.	TRBJ2-4	CASSPTRSLQYF
TRBV6-5	.	TRBJ2-1	CASHPETSNEQFF
TRBV6-5	few	TRBJ2-3	CASSYGGTTDTQYF
TRBV7-9	few	TRBJ1-4	CASSPRGGTTNEKLFF
TRBV3-1	.	TRBJ1-1	CDSRPTSRRNTEAFF
TRBV5-1	.	TRBJ2-1	CASKGSGRWNEQFF
TRBV20-1	few	TRBJ2-5	CSARDLGGRGETQYF
TRBV29-1	.	TRBJ1-2	CRAGGARGYTF
TRBV11-3	few	.	CASSLDRDRVVHEQYF
TRBV20-1	few	TRBJ2-2	CATSLVNTGELFF
TRBV7-3	few	TRBJ2-5	CASSKGQAYQETQYF
TRBV10-3	few	TRBJ2-7	CAISGGDTASYEQYF
TRBV29-1	few	TRBJ2-2	CSAQNGGFSGELFF
TRBV12-3/TRBV12-4	few	.	CASSFDRIYEQYF
TRBV20-1	many	TRBJ1-2	CSATRAGFNYGYTF
TRBV7-2	few	TRBJ2-6	CASSLGQPSGANVLTF
TRBV12-3/TRBV12-4	few	TRBJ2-3	CASTALGAQYF
TRBV5-1	.	TRBJ1-4	CASSRDALENEKLFF
TRBV5-1	.	TRBJ2-5	CASSLEGLGTQYF
TRBV12-3/TRBV12-4	.	TRBJ1-5	CASSNTLGFQPQHF
TRBV20-1	.	TRBJ1-2	CSAHLNQGSGGYTF
TRBV2	few	TRBJ1-4	CASSVFRVKATNEKLFF
TRBV29-1	.	TRBJ2-1	CSVAAGNNEQFF
TRBV10-1	few	TRBJ2-7	CASSAGQGAKEQYF
TRBV18	.	TRBJ2-5	CASSPPFPETQYF
TRBV2	many	TRBJ2-4	CASSPSSDIQYF
TRBV25-1	.	TRBJ1-5	CASSDRGGGGQPQHF
TRBV5-6	few	TRBJ2-5	CASSLARSLETQYF
TRBV12-3/TRBV12-4	once	TRBJ2-3	CASTPEGTDTQYF
TRBV29-1	.	TRBJ2-3	CSVERGRATDTQYF
TRBV29-1	many	TRBJ2-1	CSVRRGAAYNEQFF
TRBV12-3/TRBV12-4	many	TRBJ2-5	CASSSGQGAKQETQYF
TRBV12-3/TRBV12-4	.	.	CASSEKGEQFF
TRBV12-3/TRBV12-4	few	TRBJ1-2	CASSLVGGAGTNGYTF
TRBV11-2	few	TRBJ1-2	CASSFALGSWYGYTF
TRBV28	few	TRBJ2-7	CASSFTGSSYEQYF
TRBV27	.	TRBJ1-2	CASSRQTGEYGYTF
TRBV5-1	.	TRBJ1-1	CASSLVAGATEAFF
TRBV12-5	.	TRBJ2-3	CASDRSDTQYF
TRBV6-9	few	TRBJ2-5	CGSSYPNTGGPQETQYF